Presented here are 9 T cell receptor beta chains from one specimen sequenced in a study of graft-versus-host responses after intestinal transplantation. Data came from immunoSEQ multiplex PCR; TCRdb stores just in-frame clones and leaves some out. The table records about 43,000 clones, about 95% of them present only once. The input for sequencing was PBMCs, taken approximately 340 days after intestinal transplant. The receptors come from a human patient who received an intestinal transplant, so some T cells may come from the graft donor.

Only one count was recorded for this clone. The genes are TRBV5-1 and TRBJ1-2; unclear D gene. Germline CDR1 and CDR2: SGHRS and YFSETQ. The CDR3 length is 14 residues. Trimming took off 2 bases at V and 4 bases at J, with 12 bases between the two ends. Here the CDR3 reads CASSFETPSYGYTF. The CDR3 coding sequence is TGCGCCAGCAGCTTCGAAACCCCTAGCTATGGCTACACCTTC.

The chain carries TRBV5-1 and TRBJ2-3; D call uncertain. Germline lookup yields CDR1 SGHRS and CDR2 YFSETQ. V was pared by 0 bases and J by 2 bases, with 10 bases between. The CDR3 spans 15 residues. The chain's CDR3 is CASSLVGQSTDTQYF. CDR3 DNA: TGCGCCAGCAGCTTGGTAGGTCAGTCCACAGATACGCAGTATTTT. Together with reference TRBV5-1 and TRBJ2-3, the CDR3 gives the full variable domain: KAGVTQTPRYLIKTRGQQVTLSCSPISGHRSVSWYQQTPGQGLQFLFEYFSETQRNKGNFPGRFSGRQFSNSRSEMNVSTLELGDSALYLCASSLVGQSTDTQYFGPGTRLTVL.

The chain is built from TRBV29-1 and TRBJ2-2, with 7 bases that match TRBD2. CDR3 size: 13 residues. Germline V lookup: CDR1 SQVTM, CDR2 ANQGSEA. The junction had 6 bases not matched to a gene; V was cut back by 4 bases and J by 7 bases. CDR3 amino acids: CSVAGLVDGELFF. The CDR3 DNA sequence: TGCAGCGTTGCCGGACTAGTAGACGGGGAGCTGTTTTTT.

The CDR3 protein is CASSSGVGYGYTF. Written as DNA, the CDR3 is TGCGCCAGCAGCTCAGGGGTTGGGTATGGCTACACCTTC. The gene calls are TRBV5-1 and TRBJ1-2, with D tentatively TRBD1 (6 bases). This CDR3 contains 13 residues. The V end was cut by 3 bases, the J end by 5 bases, with 11 bases between. Germline assignment: CDR1 SGHRS and CDR2 YFSETQ.

This chain joins TRBV5-1 and TRBJ1-4, with a tentative D call TRBD1 (5 bases). The V gene's germline CDR1 is SGHRS and CDR2 YFSETQ. The V end was cut by 0 bases, the J end by 8 bases, with 11 bases between. This CDR3 contains 14 residues. The DNA for the CDR3 is TGCGCCAGCAGCTTGGAGGGGAGTTACGAAAAACTGTTTTTT. Amino acids: CASSLEGSYEKLFF.

The chain links TRBV27 to TRBJ1-5; possibly TRBD1 for D (6 bases). Germline lookup yields CDR1 MNHEY and CDR2 SMNVEV (reference sequence). With 1 base removed from V and 6 bases from J, the gap between germline ends came to 13 bases. This CDR3 contains 15 residues. This CDR3 is CASSLWGADGQPQHF. In DNA, the CDR3 is TGTGCCAGCAGTTTATGGGGGGCGGATGGTCAGCCCCAGCATTTT.

The chain carries TRBV5-1 and TRBJ2-5; tentatively, D is TRBD2 (7 bases). V lost 4 bases and J 5 bases, leaving 15 bases between the germline ends. The germline CDR1 and CDR2 sequences are SGHRS and YFSETQ. CDR3 length: 14 residues. The CDR3 here is CASSPMGGPETQYF. The CDR3 DNA reads as TGCGCCAGCAGCCCGATGGGGGGGCCGGAGACCCAGTACTTC.

The chain is built from TRBV2 and TRBJ2-7, with 7 nucleotides matching TRBD1. V was pared by 10 bases and J by 2 bases, with 8 bases of the junction left unmatched. Germline V gene sequence: CDR1 SNHLY, CDR2 FYNNEI. This CDR3 has 13 amino acids. As DNA, the CDR3 is TGTGCCACCACCACGACAGGGCCCTACGAGCAGTACTTC. Translated, it gives CATTTTGPYEQYF.

The CDR3 loop reads CASSPGTARPYGYTF. DNA for the CDR3: TGTGCCAGCTCACCGGGGACCGCAAGACCCTATGGCTACACCTTC. This sequence joins TRBV18 and TRBJ1-2; perhaps TRBD1 as D (5 bases). This CDR3 has 15 residues. CDR1 and CDR2 (germline): KGHSH, LQKENI. Trimming removed 3 bases from V and 4 bases from J, with 15 bases in between.